This T cell receptor beta chain was found in a study of blood T cells in healthy people across ages. It was with a sample-barcoded 5' primer and a J-beta primer mix that a second PCR of roughly 7 to 12 cycles was run. TCRdb reanalysed the 5' RACE reads using MiXCR and keeps one entry per CDR3 protein. The sample holds some 1.7 million distinct CDR3 sequences, approximately 30% seen once. Peripheral blood from each donor was collected in a volume of roughly 9.8 milliliters. Findings and caveats of the study: A roughly linear fall in TCR beta diversity per million T cells was seen with increasing age.

The CDR3 totals 16 residues. V dropped 5 bases and J dropped 2 bases, with 19 bases sitting between them. Germline values: CDR1 SEHNR, CDR2 FQNEAQ (reference sequence). A word on this clonotype: Its antigen is not identified.

Specimen: blood. This clonotype originated in a woman aged 25 to 39 in good health. The chain couples TRBV7-9 to TRBJ2-7; maybe TRBD2 (5 bases). CDR3 region: CASSAIPPSRAYEQYF. CDR3 in DNA: TGTGCCAGCAGCGCTATCCCGCCTAGCCGTGCCTACGAGCAGTACTTC.